This T cell receptor beta chain emerged from a study of siplizumab effects on memory and regulatory T cells (dated by TCRdb to the late 2010s). With respect to the entire study: The effect of the anti-CD2 antibody siplizumab on alloreactive T-cell subsets was examined in allogeneic mixed lymphocyte reactions constructed from human PBMCs.

Results and caveats for the whole study, not just this receptor: About 75-96% of proliferating CD4+ or CD8+ clones could not be given a naive or memory phenotype. Unstimulated naive T cells appeared to be more diverse than memory T cells, and naive cells seemed to make a substantial contribution to the alloresponse. Among mappable alloreactive CD4+ clones, an average Treg-derived fraction of 68.8% was observed with siplizumab, compared with 25% to 30% in control reactions. No functional confirmation was obtained for the suppressive function of proliferating Tregs from siplizumab cultures. Because sequences at frequencies below about 10^-5 were poorly captured, only a minor fraction of alloreactive clones could be mapped back to unstimulated subsets. Siplizumab significantly lowered the cumulative frequency of alloreactive sequences that could be traced to unstimulated CD4+ memory T cells.

Note on this clone: Its antigen remains undetermined. No quality values exist for individual bases; no much larger clone is one base distant.

Sorted unstimulated T cells, along with proliferating T cells recovered from mixed lymphocyte reactions, underwent TCRbeta CDR3 sequencing. Fresh whole blood from about 10 HLA-typed healthy donors served as the source for isolating PBMCs. Unmatched junction bases come to 5, with V trimmed by 4 bases and J by 2 bases. The CDR3 measures 15 amino acids from cysteine to phenylalanine. The retained sequence is limited to the CDR3, 45 bases, with the frame set at the first base. Looking up the germline V gene yields CDR1 SNHLY and CDR2 FYNNEI. The method was the immunoSEQ multiplex PCR assay. The deep sequencing platform assayed about 91,000 TCR templates per sample. Genomic DNA extracted from sorted T cells was the material used for TCRbeta CDR3 sequencing. The study's own analysis went as follows. The R programming language was used for clonal analysis of TCRbeta CDR3 data. Alloreactive CD4+ and CD8+ clones were defined by comparing unstimulated samples with post-reaction CFSE-low samples. Regulatory or non-regulatory origin of alloreactive CD4+ clones was assigned by matching sequences to the sorted unstimulated Treg and non-Treg repertoires. TCRdb's version of the immuneACCESS table is confined to in-frame rearrangements and falls short of the full clone set. An unresolved V gene accounts for under half of the shortfall where checked; the remainder is of unknown origin. V and J calls plus clone size are reproduced from that table; the DNA served to infer D and trimming. Here the sample has about 50,000 clones; over 90% occur a single time. The ten largest account for roughly 15% of the sample.

Sequencing used CD8+ T cells sorted from blood. The TCR originated in a human donor in good health. The V gene is TRBV2 and the J gene is TRBJ2-3, with 8 bases matching TRBD2. The nucleotides read TGTGCCAGCAGTGCTCGGGAGGGCCACACAGATACGCAGTATTTT. Translated, this is CASSAREGHTDTQYF.